This T cell receptor beta chain was recovered during a study of OX40 agonist ivuxolimab in advanced cancers. The sample holds one count of this clone. There are 15 residues in the CDR3. Here immunoSEQ multiplex PCR was the method, and the copy in TCRdb shows in-frame clones only, minus some. The sample consists of 65,000 to 85,000 clones, approximately 81% of them appearing once. The rearrangement links TRBV21-1 to TRBJ1-1. TRBV21-1 is an annotated pseudogene. This TCR was recovered from an adult with an advanced solid tumor such as melanoma, head and neck, liver or kidney cancer. Sequencing used CD4+ or CD8+ T cells sorted from blood, obtained in a trial of the OX40 agonist ivuxolimab. This CDR3 reads CASSKGGRANTEAFF. In DNA form, the CDR3 reads TGTGCCAGCAGCAAAGGAGGGAGGGCGAACACTGAAGCTTTCTTT.